A selection of T cell receptor beta chains follows, all from one sample in a study of blood T cell repertoires in COVID-19. Clones were sequenced by immunoSEQ multiplex PCR, and TCRdb holds only the in-frame ones, with some missing. The sample has more than 95,000 clones, approximately 85% seen once; the top ten hold approximately 5%. Sequenced material: peripheral blood. These receptors all come from a human donor in a cohort sampled during active COVID-19. Both conserved end residues are part of each CDR3. D genes are given only for firm matches. Clone sizes are given selectively: once, few, many, or a class where the clone is expanded.

v_gene	j_gene	d_gene	abundance	CDR3aa	CDR3nt
TRBV18	TRBJ2-5	-	-	CASSPQQGEETQYF	TGTGCCAGCTCACCACAACAGGGTGAGGAGACCCAGTACTTC
TRBV30	TRBJ2-1	TRBD2	-	CAWSIGTSGLYNEQFF	TGTGCCTGGAGCATCGGGACTAGCGGACTCTACAATGAGCAGTTCTTC
TRBV11-2	TRBJ2-7	-	once	CASSNSLTYEQYF	TGTGCCAGCAGCAATAGCCTTACCTACGAGCAGTACTTC
TRBV5-5	TRBJ1-3	-	once	CASSLETRRNTIYF	TGTGCCAGCAGCTTGGAGACGAGGCGTAACACCATATATTTT
TRBV19	TRBJ1-5	TRBD1	-	CASSDGQGVQPQHF	TGTGCCAGTAGTGATGGACAGGGGGTACAGCCCCAGCATTTT
TRBV18	TRBJ2-7	TRBD2	few	CASSRGTSGSVAYEQYF	TGTGCCAGCTCCCGGGGGACTAGCGGGAGCGTAGCCTACGAGCAGTACTTC
TRBV10-3	TRBJ1-1	-	-	CATGGHLNTEAFF	TGTGCCACCGGCGGGCACCTGAACACTGAAGCTTTCTTT
TRBV14	TRBJ2-3	TRBD2	-	CASSHFAGGLTDTQYF	TGTGCCAGCAGCCACTTTGCGGGGGGGCTCACAGATACGCAGTATTTT
TRBV21-1	TRBJ1-6	-	-	CASSPKGATAISRLGPLHF	TGTGCCAGCAGCCCGAAGGGGGCGACGGCTATCTCGCGGTTGGGTCCCCTCCACTTT
TRBV5-1	TRBJ2-2	TRBD2	-	CASSPRLAGDTGELFF	TGCGCCAGCAGTCCGCGACTAGCGGGAGACACCGGGGAGCTGTTTTTT
TRBV6-1	TRBJ2-1	-	-	CASSEAPGLREQFF	TGTGCCAGCAGTGAAGCGCCGGGGTTAAGGGAGCAGTTCTTC
TRBV11-2	TRBJ2-1	-	-	CASSLPTGSYNEQFF	TGTGCCAGCAGCTTACCGACGGGTTCCTACAATGAGCAGTTCTTC
TRBV19	TRBJ1-5	TRBD1	few	CASIKGTGRNQPQHF	TGTGCCAGTATTAAAGGGACAGGGCGCAATCAGCCCCAGCATTTT
TRBV3-1/TRBV3-2	TRBJ2-7	-	-	CASSRAGLPLGWEQYF	TGTGCCAGCAGCCGGGCAGGACTACCTCTGGGGTGGGAGCAGTACTTC
TRBV5-8	TRBJ2-1	-	-	CASSSGQSSYNEQFF	TGTGCCAGCAGCTCAGGACAGAGCTCCTACAATGAGCAGTTCTTC
TRBV11-2	TRBJ2-3	-	-	CASTAASGTDTQYF	TGTGCCAGCACCGCAGCCAGCGGCACAGATACGCAGTATTTT
TRBV27	TRBJ1-1	TRBD1	once	CASGKLEGALNTEAFF	TGTGCCAGCGGAAAATTGGAGGGGGCCTTGAACACTGAAGCTTTCTTT
TRBV7-2	TRBJ1-6	-	-	CASSDRNSYNSPLHF	TGTGCCAGCAGCGACAGAAACTCCTATAATTCACCCCTCCACTTT
TRBV18	TRBJ1-1	-	once	CASSPSSVHTEAFF	TGTGCCAGCTCACCATCTTCGGTGCACACTGAAGCTTTCTTT
TRBV3-1/TRBV3-2	TRBJ2-2	TRBD2	-	CASSQETSVGGELFF	TGTGCCAGCAGCCAAGAGACTAGCGTAGGCGGGGAGCTGTTTTTT
TRBV18	TRBJ2-7	TRBD1	-	CASSPRTGEHEQYF	TGTGCCAGCTCACCTCGGACAGGGGAGCACGAGCAGTACTTC
TRBV27	TRBJ1-4	-	-	CASKRDAREKLFF	TGTGCCAGCAAGCGCGACGCCCGTGAAAAACTGTTTTTT